This TCR beta chain came from a study of beta chain features in type 1 diabetes listed by TCRdb under 2018. Study-wide context: Mean age, gender distribution, total cell number and subset yield were not different between patients and healthy donors. In the study, TCRB repertoires of sorted circulating CD4+ T cell subsets from recently diagnosed type 1 diabetes patients were compared with those of matched healthy donors. A total of roughly 100 million sorted cells were examined across all samples, and RNA yield correlated strongly with the number of cells per subset. Regulatory and stem cell-like memory subsets were obtained from only 8 patients and roughly eight healthy donors, while naive and central memory subsets were obtained from all 28 donors.

Results the study describes overall, beyond this receptor: HLA sub-analyses involved small numbers of individuals, so any influence of HLA type on TCRB rearrangement remained unresolved. Naive, central memory and regulatory TCRB repertoires appeared more similar among patients than among healthy donors. In all four CD4+ subsets, TCRB CDR3 length was moderately but significantly shorter in type 1 diabetes patients. Because cDNA was sequenced instead of genomic DNA, activated cells with high expression could be over-represented, although the groups did not differ in activation or CD3 levels. Fewer insertions and more nucleotide deletions at VDJ recombination sites were observed in patients with type 1 diabetes, implying thymic rearrangement abnormalities. Shorter templates might have been favored by PCR, but patient and control samples were amplified and corrected together, so both groups would have been affected equally by any skew.

From each donor, a single peripheral blood sample of about 120 mL on average was drawn into heparinised tubes. Naive, central memory, regulatory and stem cell-like memory CD4+ T cells were sorted on a BD FACSAria II using a panel including CD45RO, CCR7, CD25, CD127, CD95 and CD27. All sorted populations exceeded 95% purity. PBMCs were isolated right away by Lymphoprep density gradient centrifugation and were stained directly, without culture. Samples were stained and sorted in pairs, with one healthy donor and one patient per experiment, so that batch effects were minimized. The High Capacity cDNA Reverse Transcription Kit was used to reverse transcribe all of the isolated RNA, meaning that expressed TCRB transcripts were what got sequenced. Survey-depth immunoSEQ sequencing was performed on stem cell-like memory T cell samples, with an average of roughly 930,000 total reads per sample. Sorted cells were lysed in RLT buffer and RNA was extracted with DNase-treated RNeasy Micro or Mini kits, depending on cell number. To prevent cross-contamination, each cell subset was processed individually, whereas patient and healthy donor samples were processed jointly. TCRB sequences were amplified from cDNA with the immunoSEQ multiplex PCR, producing 87-bp fragments spanning the CDR3 region. Sequencing of the amplicons was performed on the Illumina HiSeq platform. In the source study's methods: Synthetic template baselines were used to correct PCR bias computationally, reads within Hamming distance 2 were collapsed, and singletons that could not be merged were discarded. Reads were aligned to IMGT to assign V, D and J genes, CDR3 length, and insertions or deletions at six rearrangement sites. Within each subset, clonotype counts were normalized to sorted cell number, and only after that were true diversity and Gini coefficients computed with the tcR R package. The overlap coefficient, calculated on TCRB nucleotide sequences, was used to quantify repertoire sharing. Entries here come from immuneACCESS through TCRdb and include only in-frame sequences with V and J called. Some clones fail to appear in such tables; in the studies checked, an unresolved V gene covers under half of the shortfall, and the cause of the remainder is unknown. The V and J calls and the clone size are those of that table, but D and trimming were determined from the DNA. The sample table records 40,000 to 55,000 clones; roughly 45% of these occur just once. The ten biggest clones cover roughly 0.13% of the sample.

The CDR3 runs 13 amino acids, cysteine and phenylalanine included. Of the read, only the CDR3 DNA is kept; its 39 bases are in frame from base 1. The germline ends are 11 bases apart after V is trimmed by 8 bases and J by 2 bases. CDR1 is given as MNHNY and CDR2 as SVGAGI, both from the germline V gene (reference sequence). In regard to this clone: Its binding antigen is unknown. One base away there is no much larger clone; base qualities are not given.

The receptor chain draws on TRBV6-6 and TRBJ2-3, with the D gene call left open. The sequence was collected from a man aged 25-45 years with type 1 diabetes. Source material: stem cell memory CD4+ T cells from blood. Explained via the paper, the cell subset or site label denotes: stem cell-like memory CD4+ T cells. The CDR3 reads CASSLSTTDTQYF. The sequenced DNA: TGTGCCAGCTCCCTAAGCACCACAGATACGCAGTATTTT.